This T cell receptor beta chain was sequenced during a study of immune evolution from preneoplasia to lung adenocarcinoma. Details on this clone: As yet, its antigen is unknown. The same CDR3 is also encoded by other DNA sequences in this sample.

TCRdb's copy holds only in-frame clones and misses some; the assay was immunoSEQ multiplex PCR. The sample yields more than 7,000 clones, 75% to 85% seen once. Macro-dissection enriched premalignant or tumor cells before nucleic acid extraction. The V end lost 1 base, the J end lost 3 bases, and 13 bases lay between the germline ends. The CDR3 is 16 amino acids. In germline, CDR1 is LGHNT, CDR2 FRNRAP. Whole-study findings and limits: Later-stage lesions appeared to have more T cells, more diversity, less clonality.

The gene calls are TRBV12-5 and TRBJ1-5; D unresolved. Source material: FFPE lung adenocarcinoma in situ tissue. This receptor was identified in a person aged 70 to 79 with lung adenocarcinoma. The CDR3 DNA reads as TGTGCTAGTGGTTTGGCAGAGACCTTCAACAATCAGCCCCAGCATTTT. Translated: CASGLAETFNNQPQHF.